These T cell receptor beta chains were read from a single sample in a study of T cell clones after liver transplantation. Generated by immunoSEQ multiplex PCR, the TCRdb table keeps only in-frame clones and is missing some. The sample lists roughly 97,000 clones; approximately 78% were seen once. The input for sequencing was CD4+ T cells from blood, taken before liver transplant. These receptors all come from a human donor who received a liver transplant. Both conserved end residues are part of each CDR3. Fields, in order: D gene, V gene, J gene, clone size, CDR3 DNA, CDR3 protein. A D gene is named only where the DNA matches it firmly. Clone size, where shown, is once, few, many, or a class for clones that have expanded.

>TRBD1|TRBV11-1|TRBJ2-1|NA
TGTGCCAGCAGCTTAACAGGGGGCGCCTACAATGAGCAGTTCTTC
CASSLTGGAYNEQFF
>TRBD2|TRBV7-2|TRBJ2-3|NA
TGTGCCAGCAGCTTAGCGCTGGCGGGGGGACTCACAGATACGCAGTATTTT
CASSLALAGGLTDTQYF
>NA|TRBV10-2|TRBJ2-5|NA
TGCGCCAGCAGTGAACAGGGGGGAGGGCAGACCCAGTACTTC
CASSEQGGGQTQYF
>NA|TRBV7-2|TRBJ1-2|NA
TGTGCCAGCCTCGGGGGCTCCTATGGCTACACCTTC
CASLGGSYGYTF
>TRBD1|TRBV4-2|TRBJ2-7|NA
TGTGCCAGCAGGACCGGGACAGGAGCCTACGAGCAGTACTTC
CASRTGTGAYEQYF
>NA|TRBV15|TRBJ1-5|NA
TGTGCCACCAGCAGAGATCACAGGGACAATCAGCCCCAGCATTTT
CATSRDHRDNQPQHF
>TRBD1|TRBV27|TRBJ1-4|NA
TGTGCCAGCAGCTCACTGGGACAGGTACCCGAAAAACTGTTTTTT
CASSSLGQVPEKLFF
>NA|TRBV6-5|TRBJ2-2|NA
TGTGCCACCTCTAGTCCTGGGCACACCGGGGAGCTGTTTTTT
CATSSPGHTGELFF
>TRBD1|TRBV9|TRBJ1-1|NA
TGTGCCAGCAGCGTAGGACAGGGGGCAACATCCACTGAAGCTTTCTTT
CASSVGQGATSTEAFF
>NA|TRBV7-2|TRBJ2-7|NA
TGTGCCAGCAGCTTAGACGAAAACCCCGACTACGAGCAGTACTTC
CASSLDENPDYEQYF
>NA|TRBV18|TRBJ1-1|NA
TGTGCCAGCTCACCGACGGAGGGGTCAGAAGCTTTCTTT
CASSPTEGSEAFF
>NA|TRBV25-1|TRBJ1-4|many
TGTGCCAGCAGTGCTTTTACGGGACGTGAAAAACTGTTTTTT
CASSAFTGREKLFF
>TRBD1|TRBV5-1|TRBJ1-1|few
TGCGCCAGTAGACAGGGAGGGGTCACTGAAGCTTTCTTT
CASRQGGVTEAFF
>NA|TRBV15|TRBJ2-5|NA
TGTGCCACCAGCAGAGCGGGGGGCAACAGGGAGACCCAGTACTTC
CATSRAGGNRETQYF
>NA|TRBV7-8|TRBJ2-2|few
TGTGCCAGCAGCTCCTGGGGCCTCGGCGCCGGGGAGCTGTTTTTT
CASSSWGLGAGELFF
>NA|TRBV27|TRBJ1-1|once
TGTGCCAGCAGTCCACAAAAAGGGTATAACACTGAAGCTTTCTTT
CASSPQKGYNTEAFF
>NA|TRBV7-2|TRBJ2-2|NA
TGTGCCAGCAAAGGACAGAACACCGGGGAGCTGTTTTTT
CASKGQNTGELFF
>TRBD1|TRBV6-4|TRBJ1-4|NA
TGTGCCAGCAGTGAATTGTTCAGGGGGTACGAAACTAATGAAAAACTGTTTTTT
CASSELFRGYETNEKLFF
>NA|TRBV10-1|TRBJ2-1|NA
TGCGCCAGCAGTGAGCGGGGGAGCTCCTACAATGAGCAGTTCTTC
CASSERGSSYNEQFF
>TRBD2|TRBV6-5|TRBJ2-2|once
TGTGCCAGCTTTCAGCGGGATTACACCGGGGAGCTGTTTTTT
CASFQRDYTGELFF
>NA|TRBV18|TRBJ2-1|NA
TGTGCCAGCTCCAAACCAGGGATGGGCTATGAGCAGTTCTTC
CASSKPGMGYEQFF
>TRBD1|TRBV5-6|TRBJ2-5|NA
TGTGCCAGCACCAGACAGGGACAAGAGACCCAGTACTTC
CASTRQGQETQYF
>TRBD1|TRBV6-1|TRBJ2-2|NA
TGTGCCAGCAGAGCAGGACAGGGGGGCACCGGGGAGCTGTTTTTT
CASRAGQGGTGELFF
>NA|TRBV5-4|TRBJ2-3|NA
TGTGCCAGCAGCTTGGGCCAGGGACTTCGCACAGATACGCAGTATTTT
CASSLGQGLRTDTQYF
>TRBD2|TRBV5-1|TRBJ2-5|NA
TGCGCCAGCAGCTTGGTGGCGGGAGATTCGGAGACCCAGTACTTC
CASSLVAGDSETQYF